This note documents a single T cell receptor beta chain sequence. Its specificity is not known. CDR1 SNHLY and CDR2 FYNNEI come from the germline V gene. V was clipped by 2 bases and J by 0 bases, with 10 bases between them. The CDR3 runs 15 residues. This sample stems from a study of cytomegalovirus exposure and HLA in healthy donors. Study-wide points: Most of the CMV-associated TCR beta chains (in a later analysis) appeared to be HLA-restricted. Presence/absence analyses assumed roughly uniform sequencing depth across donors.

The primer mix had 60 Vbeta and 13 Jbeta primers. The method was immunoSEQ multiplex PCR; TCRdb's version includes in-frame clones alone and lacks a portion of them. Of 100,000 to 150,000 clones listed, around 71% are singletons. This rearrangement joins TRBV2 to TRBJ1-2; weak D call: TRBD1 (6 bases). This clonotype was obtained from a woman in her sixties or seventies in good health and CMV-seropositive. Input material: PBMCs. In DNA, the CDR3 is TGTGCCAGCAGTGAACAGGGGCGCCCTAACTATGGCTACACCTTC. This sequence encodes CASSEQGRPNYGYTF. The full variable domain, completed using reference TRBV2 and TRBJ1-2, is EPEVTQTPSHQVTQMGQEVILRCVPISNHLYFYWYRQILGQKVEFLVSFYNNEISEKSEIFDDQFSVERPDGSNFTLKIRSTKLEDSAMYFCASSEQGRPNYGYTFGSGTRLTVV.